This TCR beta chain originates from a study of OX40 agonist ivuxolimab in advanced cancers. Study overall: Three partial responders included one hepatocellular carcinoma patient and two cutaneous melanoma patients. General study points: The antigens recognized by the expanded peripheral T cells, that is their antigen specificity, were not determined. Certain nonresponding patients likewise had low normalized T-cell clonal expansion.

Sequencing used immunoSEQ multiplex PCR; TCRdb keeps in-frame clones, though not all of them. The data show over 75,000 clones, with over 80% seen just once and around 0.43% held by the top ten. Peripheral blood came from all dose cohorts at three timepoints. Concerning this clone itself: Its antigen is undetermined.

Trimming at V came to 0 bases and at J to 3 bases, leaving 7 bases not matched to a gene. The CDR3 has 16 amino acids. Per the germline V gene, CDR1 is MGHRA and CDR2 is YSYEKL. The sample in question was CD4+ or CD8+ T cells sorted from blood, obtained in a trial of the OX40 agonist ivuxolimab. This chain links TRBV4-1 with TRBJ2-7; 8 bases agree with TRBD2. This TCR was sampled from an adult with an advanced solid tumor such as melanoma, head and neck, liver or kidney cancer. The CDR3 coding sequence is TGCGCCAGCAGCCAAGATAGCGCGCGGGGGGTCTACGAGCAGTACTTC. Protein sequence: CASSQDSARGVYEQYF.